This TCR beta chain was found in a study of cytomegalovirus exposure and HLA in healthy donors. Study results and limitations: Later, an analysis found that common viral pathogens appeared to be linked with several of the most significant clusters. CMV serostatus was the only immune exposure information that was available. Most observed TCR sequences were rare, whereas some public TCRs were detected in many donors.

Trimming left V 6 bases short and J 10 bases short, with 18 bases between. The CDR3 has 14 amino acids. Germline assignment: CDR1 MNHNY and CDR2 SVGAGI (reference sequence). As for this clone: Its antigen is still unknown.

The study ran its PCR with 60 Vbeta and 13 Jbeta primers. Assay used: immunoSEQ multiplex PCR; TCRdb lists only in-frame clones, some missing. Of 150,000 to 160,000 clones in the sample, roughly 80% were seen once. The TCR sequence derives from a middle-aged woman in good health and CMV-seronegative. V gene TRBV6-6 combines with J gene TRBJ2-2; D may be TRBD2 (6 bases). Sequences were obtained from PBMCs. The chain's CDR3 is CASRRDSPVSELFF. CDR3 bases: TGTGCCAGCAGAAGGGACTCCCCCGTATCGGAGCTGTTTTTT.